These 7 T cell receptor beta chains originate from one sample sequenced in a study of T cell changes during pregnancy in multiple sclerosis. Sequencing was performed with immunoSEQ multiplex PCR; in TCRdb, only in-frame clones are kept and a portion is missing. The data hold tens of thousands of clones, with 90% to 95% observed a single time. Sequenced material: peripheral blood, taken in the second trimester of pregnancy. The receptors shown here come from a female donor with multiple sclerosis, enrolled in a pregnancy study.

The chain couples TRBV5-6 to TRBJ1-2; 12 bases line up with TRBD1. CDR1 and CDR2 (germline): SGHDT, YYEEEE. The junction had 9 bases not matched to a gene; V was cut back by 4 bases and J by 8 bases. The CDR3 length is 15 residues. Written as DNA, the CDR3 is TGTGCCAGCAGCCACCGGGACAGGGGGCCGGACGGCTACACCTTC. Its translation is CASSHRDRGPDGYTF. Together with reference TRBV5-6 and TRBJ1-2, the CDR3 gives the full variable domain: DAGVTQSPTHLIKTRGQQVTLRCSPKSGHDTVSWYQQALGQGPQFIFQYYEEEERQRGNFPDRFSGHQFPNYSSELNVNALLLGDSALYLCASSHRDRGPDGYTFGSGTRLTVV.

CDR3 protein: CASSLRDRAPRYGYTF. The CDR3 bases are TGTGCCAGCAGCCTCCGGGACAGGGCCCCTCGGTATGGCTACACCTTC. J is TRBJ1-2 and V is TRBV7-9, with 9 nucleotides matching TRBD1. V dropped 5 bases and J dropped 5; count of bases not matched to a gene: 12. From germline, CDR1 is SEHNR and CDR2 FQNEAQ (reference sequence). The CDR3 has 16 residues. Supplemented by reference TRBV7-9 and TRBJ1-2, the full variable domain reads DTGVSQNPRHKITKRGQNVTFRCDPISEHNRLYWYRQTLGQGPEFLTYFQNEAQLEKSRLLSDRFSAERPKGSFSTLEIQRTEQGDSAMYLCASSLRDRAPRYGYTFGSGTRLTVV.

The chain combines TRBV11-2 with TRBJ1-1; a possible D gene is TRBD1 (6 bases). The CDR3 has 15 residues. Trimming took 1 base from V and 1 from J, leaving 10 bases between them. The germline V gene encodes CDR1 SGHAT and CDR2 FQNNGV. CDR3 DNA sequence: TGTGCCAGCAGCTTAGGTGGGACACGGAACACTGAAGCTTTCTTT. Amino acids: CASSLGGTRNTEAFF.

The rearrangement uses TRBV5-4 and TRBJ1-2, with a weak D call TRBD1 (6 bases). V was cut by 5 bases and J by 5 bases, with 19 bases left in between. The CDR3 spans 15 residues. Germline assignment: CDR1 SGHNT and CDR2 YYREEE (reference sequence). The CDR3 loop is CASSYDRINTYGYTF. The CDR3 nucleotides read TGTGCCAGCAGTTATGACAGGATCAATACTTATGGCTACACCTTC.

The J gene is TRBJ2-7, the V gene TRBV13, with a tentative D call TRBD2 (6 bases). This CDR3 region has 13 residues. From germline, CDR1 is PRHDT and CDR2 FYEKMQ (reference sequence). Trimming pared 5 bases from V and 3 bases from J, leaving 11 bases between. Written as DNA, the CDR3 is TGTGCCAGCAGCGCGGGACGGAACTACGAGCAGTACTTC. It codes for CASSAGRNYEQYF.

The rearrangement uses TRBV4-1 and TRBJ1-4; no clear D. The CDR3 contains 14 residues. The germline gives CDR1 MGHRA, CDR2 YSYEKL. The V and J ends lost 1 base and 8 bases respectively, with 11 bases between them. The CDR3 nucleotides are TGCGCCAGCAGCCAAGTAAGGATGGGCGAAAAACTGTTTTTT. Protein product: CASSQVRMGEKLFF.

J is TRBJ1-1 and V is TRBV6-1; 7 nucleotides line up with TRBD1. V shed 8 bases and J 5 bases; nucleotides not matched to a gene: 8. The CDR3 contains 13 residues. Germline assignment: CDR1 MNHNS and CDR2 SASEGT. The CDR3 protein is CASREGQWTEAFF. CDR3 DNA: TGTGCCAGCCGAGAGGGACAGTGGACTGAAGCTTTCTTT.